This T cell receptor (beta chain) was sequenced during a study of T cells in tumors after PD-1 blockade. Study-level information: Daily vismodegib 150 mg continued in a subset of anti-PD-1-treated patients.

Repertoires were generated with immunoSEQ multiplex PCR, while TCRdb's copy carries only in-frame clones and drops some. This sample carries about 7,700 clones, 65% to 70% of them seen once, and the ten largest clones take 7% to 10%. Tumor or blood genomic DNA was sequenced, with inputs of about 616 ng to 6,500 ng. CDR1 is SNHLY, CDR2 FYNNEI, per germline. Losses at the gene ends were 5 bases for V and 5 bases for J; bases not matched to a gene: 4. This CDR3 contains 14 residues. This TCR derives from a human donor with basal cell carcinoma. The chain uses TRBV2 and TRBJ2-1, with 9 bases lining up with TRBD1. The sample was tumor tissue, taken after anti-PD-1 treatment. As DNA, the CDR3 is TGTGCCAGCAGTACGAGGACAGGGGACAATGAGCAGTTCTTC. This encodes CASSTRTGDNEQFF.